This TCR beta chain originates from a study of blood T cell repertoires in COVID-19 (dated by TCRdb to 2018 to 2021). Background for the entire study: Collaborator samples came from the United States, Italy and Spain and covered acute and convalescent phases of COVID-19. The prospective study material was composed of cDNA or gDNA derived from T cells, B-cell-depleted T cells, or PBMCs. The dataset comprised deeply sampled blood TCRbeta repertoires from subjects exposed to, actively infected with, or recovered from COVID-19. The repertoires were released in a freely available public database meant as a resource for research on the immune response to SARS-CoV-2. Samples came from the ongoing ImmuneRACE study (first 160 participants) plus 1,254 subjects from 6 global collaborators. Sample metadata almost always included a de-identified subject ID, COVID-19 status, age in years and sex. Where available, HLA class I and class II types were obtained from metadata supplied by the sample provider rather than from assay-based typing.

TCRbeta CDR3 regions were amplified from genomic DNA using the immunoSEQ Assay, a bias-controlled multiplex PCR. On the study's bioinformatics: The number of nucleated cells in each sample was estimated from the amplification of reference gene primers within the assay. To quantify the absolute abundance of each unique TCRbeta CDR3 rearrangement, sequence reads were collapsed and filtered. For each sample, productive Simpson clonality was calculated by taking the square root of Simpson's diversity index across productive rearrangements. Held by TCRdb, this immuneACCESS table contains in-frame sequences only and omits some clones. Under half of the omission traces to an unresolved V gene where checked; the cause of the rest is unknown. That table supplies the V and J calls and clone size; D and trimming were determined from the DNA. The sample table contains under 250,000 clones; only one count was recorded for roughly four fifths of them. The top ten clones comprise less than 2.5% of the sample.

Results and caveats for the whole study, not just this receptor: The amount of clinical and demographic metadata varied by source and participant and was provided uncurated.

Each collaborating institution followed its own protocols to collect whole blood in K2EDTA tubes. For TCRbeta analysis, collaborator samples were shipped as frozen whole blood, as isolated PBMCs, or as DNA extracted from either sample type. A note on this clone: Its antigen is still unknown. No qualities accompany the bases; no much larger clone lies one base away.

The germline V gene (reference sequence) supplies CDR1 GTSNPN and CDR2 SVGIG. Between the V and J ends, shortened by 3 bases and 4 bases respectively, the junction contains 12 bases. The CDR3 numbers 13 residues from cysteine through phenylalanine. Of all the DNA, just the CDR3 is kept, 39 bases in frame from base 1. The sequence links TRBV30 to TRBJ1-2, with the identity of the D gene unclear. The receptor was isolated from a woman aged 55-75 years with acute or convalescent COVID-19. Material for sequencing was peripheral blood. DNA sequence: TGTGCCTGGAGGGGTGGTAGCGGCTATGGCTACACCTTC. It codes for CAWRGGSGYGYTF.